This T cell receptor beta chain emerged from a study of OX40 agonist ivuxolimab in advanced cancers. Background on the study: Subjects had a mean age of roughly 57 years, with a range of roughly 20 to 79; almost 85% were male. Study results and limitations: On average, a greater number of expanded clones characterised CD8+ T cells relative to CD4+. Both CD4+ and CD8+ T cell populations in blood had undergone clonal expansion by week 6 at 0.1 to 3.0 mg/kg.

Using immunoSEQ multiplex PCR, the repertoire was profiled, and TCRdb retains in-frame clones only, with some absent. The sample carries 70,000 or so clones, around 90% recorded once. On this clone: Its antigen is unknown.

The germline V gene has CDR1 KGHSH and CDR2 LQKENI. Losses at the gene ends were 6 bases for V and 0 bases for J; bases not matched to a gene: 5. The CDR3 length is 15 residues. Autoimmune disease history or systemic immunosuppression meant exclusion. This chain uses TRBV18 with TRBJ2-1; TRBD1 aligns across 7 bases. This clonotype originated in an adult with an advanced solid tumor such as melanoma, head and neck, liver or kidney cancer. The starting material was CD4+ or CD8+ T cells sorted from blood, obtained in a trial of the OX40 agonist ivuxolimab. For the CDR3, the DNA is TGTGCCAGCTCCCGAGGGGGCGTCTCCTACAATGAGCAGTTCTTC. Its protein is CASSRGGVSYNEQFF.